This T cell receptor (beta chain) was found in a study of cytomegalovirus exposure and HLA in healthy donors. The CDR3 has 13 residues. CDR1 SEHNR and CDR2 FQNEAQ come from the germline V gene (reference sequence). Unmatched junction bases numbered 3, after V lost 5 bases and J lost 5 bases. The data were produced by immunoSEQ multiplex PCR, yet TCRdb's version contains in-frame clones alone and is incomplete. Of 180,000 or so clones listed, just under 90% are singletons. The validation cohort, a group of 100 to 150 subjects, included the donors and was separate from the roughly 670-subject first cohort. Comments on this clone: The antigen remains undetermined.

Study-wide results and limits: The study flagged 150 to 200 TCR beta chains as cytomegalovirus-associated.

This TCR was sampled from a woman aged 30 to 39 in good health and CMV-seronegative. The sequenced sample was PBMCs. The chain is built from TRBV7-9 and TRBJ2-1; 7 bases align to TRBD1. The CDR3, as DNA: TGTGCCAGCAGCCAGACAGGGAACAATGAGCAGTTCTTC. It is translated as CASSQTGNNEQFF.